This entry lists 8 T cell receptor beta chains sequenced from one sample in a study of Ad26.COV2.S vaccination and SARS-CoV-2 variants (dated by TCRdb to 2020 to 2022). The sample's treatment or condition label is to be understood as: roughly 20 received Ad26.COV2.S at low or high dose, single or two shots; several received placebo; per-sample allocation not given. For vaccine and placebo recipients, the sequenced repertoires came from samples collected on day 63 after the first injection. The method was the immunoSEQ multiplex PCR assay. The table was pulled from immuneACCESS by TCRdb, which kept in-frame rearrangements only. Such tables lose some clones; where checked, under half of the loss comes from unresolved V genes, and the rest has no known cause. This sample gives 400,000 to 450,000 clones in total; approximately 90% of them show up just once. The ten largest account for approximately 1.6% of the sample.

The sample consisted of peripheral blood, taken in a trial of Ad26.COV2.S vaccine versus placebo. These receptors all stem from a person between 18 and 65 years old who received the Ad26.COV2.S COVID-19 vaccine or a placebo.

The CDR3 nucleotides are TGTGCCAGTAGGGACAGGGGCGCAGATACGCAGTATTTT. This sequence encodes CASRDRGADTQYF. This chain joins TRBV19 and TRBJ2-3; the match to TRBD1 covers 9 bases. With V trimmed by 6 bases and J by 4 bases, 2 bases remained unmatched. CDR1 is LNHDA, CDR2 SQIVND, per germline (reference sequence). The CDR3 loop spans 13 amino acids.

This chain joins TRBV7-7 and TRBJ2-6; no clear D. CDR1 and CDR2 from the germline V gene are SSHAT and FNYEAQ (reference sequence). The germline V and J ends were trimmed by 4 bases and 3 bases, with 16 bases remaining between them. This CDR3 spans 17 amino acids. The CDR3 DNA reads as TGTGCCAGCAGCTCGACCCTGGCATCTGATGGGGCCAACGTCCTGACTTTC. This gives the protein CASSSTLASDGANVLTF.

This clone was recorded a few times. The chain recombines TRBV28 with TRBJ1-4, with D possibly TRBD1 on 5 matching bases. This CDR3 comprises 11 residues. Germline V gene lookup returns CDR1 MDHEN and CDR2 SYDVKM. Trimming took off 6 bases at V and 11 bases at J, with 10 bases between the two ends. The CDR3, as DNA: TGTGCCAGCAGGGGCAGGGTGAAACTGTTTTTT. It codes for CASRGRVKLFF.

The V and J genes are TRBV7-2 and TRBJ2-2; D assignment may be TRBD1 or TRBD2 (6 bases each). V gave up 4 bases and J gave up 1 base, with 16 bases separating them. From germline, CDR1 is SGHTA and CDR2 FQGNSA. The CDR3 sequence is 17 residues long. In nucleotides, the CDR3 is TGTGCCAGCAGCTCCCTCGGGGGCGGGTTGAACACCGGGGAGCTGTTTTTT. Protein sequence: CASSSLGGGLNTGELFF.

As DNA, the CDR3 is TGTGCCAGTATCGGGGGACAGGGGTATACAGATACGCAGTATTTT. It is translated as CASIGGQGYTDTQYF. The chain recombines TRBV19 with TRBJ2-3; TRBD1 matches 10 bases. V lost 7 bases and J lost 3; bases outside the gene matches: 7. Germline CDR1 LNHDA, CDR2 SQIVND (reference sequence). CDR3 size: 15 residues.

The chain combines TRBV13 with TRBJ2-4; D is possibly TRBD1 or TRBD2 (5 bases each). CDR1 is PRHDT, CDR2 FYEKMQ, per germline (reference sequence). The CDR3 runs 15 residues. V was clipped by 4 bases and J by 1 base, with 11 bases between them. CDR3 coding DNA: TGTGCCAGCAGCTCAACCGGGACCGCCAAAAACATTCAGTACTTC. Its translation: CASSSTGTAKNIQYF.

The V and J genes are TRBV7-2 and TRBJ2-1; TRBD1 aligns across 8 bases. The CDR3 runs to 15 residues. The ends lost 5 bases at V and 5 bases at J; junction bases unmatched: 8. Germline CDR1 reads SGHTA; CDR2 reads FQGNSA. The CDR3 bases are TGTGCCAGCAGCCCCGACAGGGGACGGCACAATGAGCAGTTCTTC. It specifies CASSPDRGRHNEQFF.

The V and J genes are TRBV5-4 and TRBJ2-7, with TRBD2 matching 8 bases. The germline V gene encodes CDR1 SGHNT and CDR2 YYREEE (reference sequence). The CDR3 contains 13 residues. V trimming: 4 bases; J trimming: 3 bases; junction bases outside the gene matches: 3. The CDR3 region has the DNA TGTGCCAGCAGCACGGGGGGGAGCTACGAGCAGTACTTC. It specifies CASSTGGSYEQYF. Full variable domain (rest looked up from reference TRBV5-4 and TRBJ2-7): ETGVTQSPTHLIKTRGQQVTLRCSSQSGHNTVSWYQQALGQGPQFIFQYYREEENGRGNFPPRFSGLQFPNYSSELNVNALELDDSALYLCASSTGGSYEQYFGPGTRLTVT.